The rows below give T cell receptor beta chains drawn from one sample of a study of long-term antiretroviral therapy in people with HIV. The assay was immunoSEQ multiplex PCR, and TCRdb's table has in-frame clones only and misses some. The sample lists 25,000 to 35,000 clones; approximately 97% were seen once. The sequencing used unsorted PBMCs, collected 6.9 years after starting antiretroviral therapy. The receptors were gathered from a man aged 30 to 39 with HIV. Each CDR3 is given with its conserved first and last residue. Fields, in order: J gene, clone size, D gene, CDR3 length, V gene, CDR3 protein, CDR3 DNA. The D gene is left open where the match is weak. Clone size is stated in some rows and not others, as once, few, many or a class when expanded.

J: TRBJ2-7; size: .; D: .; length: 14; V: TRBV19; CDR3: CARGTRLAPYEQYF; DNA: TGTGCCAGGGGAACGAGACTTGCACCCTACGAGCAGTACTTC
J: TRBJ2-2; size: .; D: .; length: 15; V: TRBV7-9; CDR3: CASSLVPGFGGELFF; DNA: TGTGCCAGCAGCTTAGTCCCCGGGTTCGGCGGGGAGCTGTTTTTT
J: TRBJ2-7; size: .; D: .; length: 14; V: TRBV7-9; CDR3: CASSPEGRFYEQYF; DNA: TGTGCCAGCAGCCCCGAAGGCAGGTTTTACGAGCAGTACTTC
J: TRBJ2-1; size: .; D: .; length: 13; V: TRBV7-6; CDR3: CASSPSSYNEQFF; DNA: TGTGCCAGCAGCCCGAGCTCCTACAATGAGCAGTTCTTC
J: TRBJ2-7; size: .; D: .; length: 12; V: TRBV12-5; CDR3: CASRTGSYEQYF; DNA: TGTGCTAGTCGCACGGGCTCCTACGAGCAGTACTTC
J: TRBJ2-3; size: .; D: .; length: 15; V: TRBV15; CDR3: CATSRGGGATVTQYF; DNA: TGTGCCACCAGCAGAGGAGGGGGGGCTACAGTTACGCAGTATTTT
J: TRBJ2-5; size: .; D: .; length: 15; V: TRBV2; CDR3: CASSKGAGFQETQYF; DNA: TGTGCCAGCAGTAAAGGGGCGGGATTCCAAGAGACCCAGTACTTC
J: TRBJ2-1; size: .; D: .; length: 15; V: TRBV5-5; CDR3: CASSLGTLGGNEQFF; DNA: TGTGCCAGCAGCCTCGGGACTCTCGGTGGGAATGAGCAGTTCTTC
J: TRBJ1-4; size: once; D: .; length: 13; V: TRBV19; CDR3: CASSMSVNEKLFF; DNA: TGTGCCAGTAGTATGTCCGTTAATGAAAAACTGTTTTTT
J: TRBJ2-2; size: .; D: TRBD2; length: 14; V: TRBV7-2; CDR3: CASSLIGGSGELFF; DNA: TGTGCCAGCAGCTTAATCGGGGGGAGCGGGGAGCTGTTTTTT
J: TRBJ1-2; size: .; D: TRBD1; length: 15; V: TRBV11-1; CDR3: CASSPNPGTGGGYTF; DNA: TGTGCCAGCAGCCCTAATCCCGGGACAGGGGGCGGCTACACCTTC
J: TRBJ2-1; size: once; D: .; length: 13; V: TRBV5-1; CDR3: CASSLDLKNEQFF; DNA: TGCGCCAGCAGCTTGGACTTGAAAAATGAGCAGTTCTTC
J: TRBJ2-7; size: .; D: .; length: 13; V: TRBV6-5; CDR3: CASRLDSSYEQYF; DNA: TGTGCCAGCAGGTTGGACAGCTCCTACGAGCAGTACTTC
J: TRBJ2-7; size: .; D: .; length: 13; V: TRBV7-9; CDR3: CASSLVADYEQYF; DNA: TGTGCCAGCAGCTTAGTGGCGGACTACGAGCAGTACTTC
J: TRBJ2-3; size: .; D: TRBD2; length: 16; V: TRBV9; CDR3: CASSPGTGGGGDTQYF; DNA: TGTGCCAGCAGCCCAGGGACGGGCGGGGGAGGAGATACGCAGTATTTT
J: TRBJ2-3; size: .; D: TRBD2; length: 15; V: TRBV11-2; CDR3: CASTQLAGGPDTQYF; DNA: TGTGCCAGCACCCAGCTGGCGGGAGGGCCAGATACGCAGTATTTT
J: TRBJ1-5; size: .; D: .; length: 15; V: TRBV19; CDR3: CASSFSSSGNQPQHF; DNA: TGTGCCAGTAGTTTCTCGAGTTCGGGGAATCAGCCCCAGCATTTT
J: TRBJ1-5; size: once; D: .; length: 13; V: TRBV6-5; CDR3: CASSYSRAQPQHF; DNA: TGTGCCAGCAGTTACTCCAGGGCTCAGCCCCAGCATTTT
J: TRBJ1-5; size: .; D: .; length: 14; V: TRBV4-3; CDR3: CASSQTTGNQPQHF; DNA: TGCGCCAGCAGCCAAACGACAGGCAATCAGCCCCAGCATTTT
J: TRBJ1-6; size: .; D: TRBD1; length: 15; V: TRBV2; CDR3: CASSGQELYNSPLHF; DNA: TGTGCCAGCAGCGGACAGGAACTCTATAATTCACCCCTCCACTTT
J: TRBJ2-7; size: .; D: .; length: 13; V: TRBV7-2; CDR3: CASSTGKGYEQYF; DNA: TGTGCCAGCAGTACAGGGAAGGGTTACGAGCAGTACTTC
J: TRBJ1-1; size: .; D: .; length: 12; V: TRBV2; CDR3: CASSAAPGEAFF; DNA: TGTGCCAGCAGTGCAGCGCCCGGTGAAGCTTTCTTT
J: TRBJ2-3; size: .; D: .; length: 15; V: TRBV9; CDR3: CASSVGSSWTDTQYF; DNA: TGTGCCAGCAGCGTCGGAAGTAGCTGGACAGATACGCAGTATTTT
J: TRBJ1-4; size: once; D: .; length: 15; V: TRBV2; CDR3: CASRPNPAGVVKLFF; DNA: TGTGCCAGCAGACCCAACCCGGCGGGGGTGGTGAAACTGTTTTTT
J: TRBJ1-3; size: .; D: .; length: 14; V: TRBV10-3; CDR3: CAIRTGNSGNTIYF; DNA: TGTGCCATCAGAACAGGGAACTCTGGAAACACCATATATTTT
J: TRBJ2-7; size: .; D: .; length: 12; V: TRBV5-6; CDR3: CASSLGNYEQYF; DNA: TGTGCCAGCAGCTTGGGAAACTACGAGCAGTACTTC
J: TRBJ1-1; size: .; D: .; length: 15; V: TRBV5-1; CDR3: CASSSIGGPNTEAFF; DNA: TGCGCCAGCAGCTCCATTGGGGGGCCGAACACTGAAGCTTTCTTT
J: TRBJ2-7; size: once; D: .; length: 13; V: TRBV5-1; CDR3: CASGNRETYEQYF; DNA: TGCGCCAGCGGGAACAGGGAGACCTACGAGCAGTACTTC
J: TRBJ2-1; size: .; D: .; length: 13; V: TRBV4-1; CDR3: CASSRRGNPEQFF; DNA: TGCGCCAGCAGCCGCCGTGGGAACCCCGAGCAGTTCTTC
J: TRBJ1-1; size: once; D: .; length: 17; V: TRBV9; CDR3: CASSVGVGGVRNTEAFF; DNA: TGTGCCAGCAGCGTAGGGGTAGGCGGGGTAAGGAACACTGAAGCTTTCTTT
J: TRBJ1-2; size: .; D: .; length: 13; V: TRBV7-6; CDR3: CASSLGHNYGYTF; DNA: TGTGCCAGCAGCTTAGGCCATAACTATGGCTACACCTTC
J: TRBJ1-3; size: .; D: .; length: 19; V: TRBV14; CDR3: CASSQQPRGMVTSGNTIYF; DNA: TGTGCCAGCAGCCAACAGCCGCGAGGGATGGTTACCTCTGGAAACACCATATATTTT
J: TRBJ2-5; size: .; D: .; length: 13; V: TRBV19; CDR3: CASSIPGIGTQYF; DNA: TGTGCCAGTAGTATCCCCGGAATTGGGACCCAGTACTTC
J: TRBJ1-1; size: once; D: .; length: 13; V: TRBV27; CDR3: CASSSLQNTEAFF; DNA: TGTGCCAGCAGTTCTTTGCAGAACACTGAAGCTTTCTTT
J: TRBJ2-5; size: few; D: .; length: 17; V: TRBV7-8; CDR3: CASSFNPRGSAGETQYF; DNA: TGTGCCAGCTCTTTCAATCCCCGGGGGTCCGCGGGTGAGACCCAGTACTTC
J: TRBJ1-5; size: .; D: .; length: 13; V: TRBV19; CDR3: CASSTGAGQPQHF; DNA: TGTGCCAGTAGTACAGGTGCCGGTCAGCCCCAGCATTTT
J: TRBJ2-5; size: .; D: .; length: 12; V: TRBV7-3; CDR3: CASSLDQETQYF; DNA: TGTGCCAGCAGCTTAGACCAAGAGACCCAGTACTTC
J: TRBJ2-7; size: once; D: .; length: 13; V: TRBV6-1; CDR3: CASSEGGQGEQYF; DNA: TGTGCCAGCAGTGAAGGGGGACAAGGCGAGCAGTACTTC
J: TRBJ2-3; size: .; D: .; length: 16; V: TRBV7-3; CDR3: CASSLGTSLIGDTQYF; DNA: TGTGCCAGCAGCCTAGGGACCAGCCTAATTGGAGATACGCAGTATTTT
J: TRBJ2-3; size: .; D: TRBD2; length: 17; V: TRBV19; CDR3: CASSIRGTSGVTDTQYF; DNA: TGTGCCAGTAGTATAAGGGGGACTAGCGGGGTCACAGATACGCAGTATTTT
J: TRBJ2-3; size: .; D: .; length: 11; V: TRBV19; CDR3: CASGSTDTQYF; DNA: TGTGCCAGCGGCAGCACAGATACGCAGTATTTT
J: TRBJ2-7; size: .; D: .; length: 14; V: TRBV6-5; CDR3: CASSSRTKNYEQYF; DNA: TGTGCCAGCAGTTCCCGGACGAAAAACTACGAGCAGTACTTC
J: TRBJ2-1; size: .; D: TRBD2; length: 15; V: TRBV10-3; CDR3: CAISALTGGGNEQFF; DNA: TGTGCCATCAGTGCCCTAACCGGGGGGGGCAATGAGCAGTTCTTC
J: TRBJ2-5; size: .; D: TRBD2; length: 16; V: TRBV25-1; CDR3: CASSDPGLAGGETQYF; DNA: TGTGCCAGCAGTGATCCCGGACTAGCGGGAGGAGAGACCCAGTACTTC
J: TRBJ1-6; size: .; D: .; length: 12; V: TRBV10-3; CDR3: CATREGDSPLHF; DNA: TGTGCCACCAGGGAAGGGGATTCACCCCTCCACTTT
J: TRBJ2-4; size: .; D: .; length: 13; V: TRBV7-9; CDR3: CASSLERPNIQYF; DNA: TGTGCCAGCAGCTTAGAACGCCCCAACATTCAGTACTTC
J: TRBJ2-3; size: .; D: TRBD2; length: 16; V: TRBV5-4; CDR3: CASSSWTSGSWDTQYF; DNA: TGTGCCAGCAGCTCCTGGACTAGCGGGAGTTGGGATACGCAGTATTTT
J: TRBJ2-7; size: once; D: .; length: 16; V: TRBV6-5; CDR3: CASSYRTRAPHYEQYF; DNA: TGTGCCAGCAGTTACCGTACCCGGGCCCCACACTACGAGCAGTACTTC
J: TRBJ2-7; size: .; D: .; length: 13; V: TRBV9; CDR3: CASSPSAGIEQYF; DNA: TGTGCCAGCAGCCCCTCGGCGGGCATCGAGCAGTACTTC
J: TRBJ2-7; size: .; D: .; length: 16; V: TRBV10-3; CDR3: CAISESSGGGTYEQYF; DNA: TGTGCCATCAGTGAGTCTTCTGGGGGGGGCACCTACGAGCAGTACTTC
J: TRBJ1-5; size: .; D: .; length: 12; V: TRBV19; CDR3: CASSDSYQPQHF; DNA: TGTGCCAGTAGTGACAGCTATCAGCCCCAGCATTTT
J: TRBJ1-5; size: .; D: TRBD1; length: 17; V: TRBV27; CDR3: CASSLAGQGGGNQPQHF; DNA: TGTGCCAGCAGTCTCGCGGGACAGGGCGGGGGCAATCAGCCCCAGCATTTT
J: TRBJ1-1; size: once; D: .; length: 12; V: TRBV2; CDR3: CATGEGYTEAFF; DNA: TGTGCCACCGGGGAGGGTTACACTGAAGCTTTCTTT
J: TRBJ1-4; size: .; D: TRBD1; length: 14; V: TRBV2; CDR3: CASRRTGLWEKLFF; DNA: TGTGCCAGCAGACGGACAGGGTTGTGGGAAAAACTGTTTTTT
J: TRBJ2-7; size: once; D: .; length: 14; V: TRBV27; CDR3: CASSLTDSSYEQYF; DNA: TGTGCCAGCAGTCTTACCGACTCTTCCTACGAGCAGTACTTC
J: TRBJ2-3; size: once; D: .; length: 13; V: TRBV29-1; CDR3: CSGGPRGTDTQYF; DNA: TGCAGCGGTGGACCCCGAGGCACAGATACGCAGTATTTT
J: TRBJ2-5; size: .; D: .; length: 14; V: TRBV7-2; CDR3: CASSLYRPQETQYF; DNA: TGTGCCAGCAGCTTATACAGGCCCCAAGAGACCCAGTACTTC